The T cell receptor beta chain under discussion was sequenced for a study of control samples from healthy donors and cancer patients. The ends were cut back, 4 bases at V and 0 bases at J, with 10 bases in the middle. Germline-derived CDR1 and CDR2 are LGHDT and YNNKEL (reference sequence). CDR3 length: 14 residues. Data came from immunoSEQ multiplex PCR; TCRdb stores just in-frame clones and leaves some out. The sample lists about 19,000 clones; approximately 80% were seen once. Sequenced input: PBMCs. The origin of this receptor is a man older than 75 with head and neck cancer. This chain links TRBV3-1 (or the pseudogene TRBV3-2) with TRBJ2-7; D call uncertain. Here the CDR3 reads CASSPVLPSYEQYF. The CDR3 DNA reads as TGTGCCAGCAGCCCCGTTCTACCCTCCTACGAGCAGTACTTC.